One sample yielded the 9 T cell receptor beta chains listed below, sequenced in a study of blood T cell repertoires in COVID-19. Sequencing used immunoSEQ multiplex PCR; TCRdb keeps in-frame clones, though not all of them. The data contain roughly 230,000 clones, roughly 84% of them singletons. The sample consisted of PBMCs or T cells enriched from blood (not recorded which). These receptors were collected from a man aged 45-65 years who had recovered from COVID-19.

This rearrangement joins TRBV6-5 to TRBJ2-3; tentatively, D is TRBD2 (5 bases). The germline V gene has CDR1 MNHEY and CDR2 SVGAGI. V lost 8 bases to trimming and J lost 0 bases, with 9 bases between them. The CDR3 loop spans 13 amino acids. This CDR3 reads CASHRGSTDTQYF. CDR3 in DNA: TGTGCCAGCCACCGGGGTAGCACAGATACGCAGTATTTT.

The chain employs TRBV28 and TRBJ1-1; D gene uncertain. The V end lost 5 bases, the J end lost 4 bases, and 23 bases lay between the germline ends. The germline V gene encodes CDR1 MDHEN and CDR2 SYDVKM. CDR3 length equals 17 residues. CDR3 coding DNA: TGTGCCAGCAGTAACCTCGGGAGTCGGAAGGGAACCACTGAAGCTTTCTTT. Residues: CASSNLGSRKGTTEAFF.

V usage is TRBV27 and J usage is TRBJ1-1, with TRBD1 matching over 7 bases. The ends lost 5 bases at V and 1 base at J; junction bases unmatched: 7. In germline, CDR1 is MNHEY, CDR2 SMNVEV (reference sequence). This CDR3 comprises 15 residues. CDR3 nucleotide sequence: TGTGCCAGCAGTCCCTGGGACAGAACGAACACTGAAGCTTTCTTT. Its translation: CASSPWDRTNTEAFF.

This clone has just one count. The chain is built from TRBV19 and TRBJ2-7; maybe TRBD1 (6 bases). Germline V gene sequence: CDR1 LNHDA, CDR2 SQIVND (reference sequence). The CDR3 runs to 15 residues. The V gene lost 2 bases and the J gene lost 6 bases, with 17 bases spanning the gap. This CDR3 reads CASSIMTGTFLEQYF. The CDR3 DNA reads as TGTGCCAGTAGTATAATGACAGGTACTTTCCTCGAGCAGTACTTC.

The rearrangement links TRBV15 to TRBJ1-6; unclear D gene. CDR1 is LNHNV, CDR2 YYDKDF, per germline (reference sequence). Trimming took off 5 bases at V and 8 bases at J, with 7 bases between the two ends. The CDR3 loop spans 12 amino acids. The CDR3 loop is CATSVQDSPLHF. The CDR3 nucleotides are TGTGCCACCAGCGTACAAGATTCACCCCTCCACTTT. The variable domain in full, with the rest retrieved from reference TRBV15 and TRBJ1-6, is DAMVIQNPRYQVTQFGKPVTLSCSQTLNHNVMYWYQQKSSQAPKLLFHYYDKDFNNEADTPDNFQSRRPNTSFCFLDIRSPGLGDTAMYLCATSVQDSPLHFGNGTRLTVT.

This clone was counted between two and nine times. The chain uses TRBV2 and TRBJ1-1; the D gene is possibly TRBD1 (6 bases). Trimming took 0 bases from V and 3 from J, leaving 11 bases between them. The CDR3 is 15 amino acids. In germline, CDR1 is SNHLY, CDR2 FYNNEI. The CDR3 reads CASSEARGWDTEAFF. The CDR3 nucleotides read TGTGCCAGCAGTGAAGCCAGGGGCTGGGACACTGAAGCTTTCTTT.

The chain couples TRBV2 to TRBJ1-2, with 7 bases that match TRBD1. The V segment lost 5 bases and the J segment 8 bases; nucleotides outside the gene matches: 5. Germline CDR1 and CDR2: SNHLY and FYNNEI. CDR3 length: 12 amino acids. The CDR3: CASSPTGWGYTF. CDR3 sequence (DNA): TGTGCCAGCAGTCCGACAGGGTGGGGCTACACCTTC. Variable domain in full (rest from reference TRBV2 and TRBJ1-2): EPEVTQTPSHQVTQMGQEVILRCVPISNHLYFYWYRQILGQKVEFLVSFYNNEISEKSEIFDDQFSVERPDGSNFTLKIRSTKLEDSAMYFCASSPTGWGYTFGSGTRLTVV.

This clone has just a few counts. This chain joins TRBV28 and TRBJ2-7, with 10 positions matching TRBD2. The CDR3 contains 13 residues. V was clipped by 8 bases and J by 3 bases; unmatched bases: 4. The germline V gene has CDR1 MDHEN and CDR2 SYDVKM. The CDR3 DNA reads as TGTGCCAGCCAGACTAGCGGGCTCTACGAGCAGTACTTC. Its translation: CASQTSGLYEQYF.

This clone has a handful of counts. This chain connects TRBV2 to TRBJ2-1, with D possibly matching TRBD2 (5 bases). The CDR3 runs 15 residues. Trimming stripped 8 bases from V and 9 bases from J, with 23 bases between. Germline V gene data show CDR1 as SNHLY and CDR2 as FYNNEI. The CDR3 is CASDFQGLPKAEQFF. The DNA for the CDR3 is TGTGCCAGCGATTTTCAAGGACTCCCGAAGGCTGAGCAGTTCTTC.